This TCR beta chain originates from a study of human T cells and chemical hapten exposure. Overall study findings and caveats: Expanded TCR sets contained significantly more large CDR3 similarity clusters than controls.

This clonotype was observed a handful of times. Its antigen remains unidentified. J gave up 7 bases and V 5 bases, and 0 bases lay outside the gene matches. Germline CDR1 MNHNY, CDR2 SVGAGI (reference sequence). The CDR3 sequence is 13 residues long. Sample time point: pre-sensitization, week 0. Treatment given: therapeutic diphenylcyclopropenone sensitization with weekly scalp DPC. In TCRdb, the RACE reads were re-called with MiXCR into one record per CDR3 protein. The table records more than 300,000 distinct CDR3 sequences, 4% to 6% of them present only once. This sample comprised whole blood, obtained in connection with sensitization to the hapten diphenylcyclopropenone (DPC). The origin of this receptor is a woman between 45 and 60 years old with alopecia areata. Some clones in this sample may be carry-over from other donors' samples. The chain joins TRBV6-6 to TRBJ1-6; TRBD1 matches at 9 bases. CDR3: CASSGQGNSPLHF. CDR3 bases: TGTGCCAGCAGTGGACAGGGGAATTCACCCCTCCACTTT.